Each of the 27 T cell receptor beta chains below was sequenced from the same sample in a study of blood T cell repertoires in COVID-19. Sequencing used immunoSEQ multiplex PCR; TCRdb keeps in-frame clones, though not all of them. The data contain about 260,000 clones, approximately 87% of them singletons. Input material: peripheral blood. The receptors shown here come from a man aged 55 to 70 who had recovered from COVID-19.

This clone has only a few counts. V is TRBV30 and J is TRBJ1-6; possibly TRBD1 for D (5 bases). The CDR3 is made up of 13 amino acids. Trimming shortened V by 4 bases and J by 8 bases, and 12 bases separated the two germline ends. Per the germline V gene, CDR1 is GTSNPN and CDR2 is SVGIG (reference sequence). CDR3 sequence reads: CAWKGPGDSPLHF. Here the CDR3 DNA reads TGTGCCTGGAAGGGACCGGGGGATTCACCCCTCCACTTT.

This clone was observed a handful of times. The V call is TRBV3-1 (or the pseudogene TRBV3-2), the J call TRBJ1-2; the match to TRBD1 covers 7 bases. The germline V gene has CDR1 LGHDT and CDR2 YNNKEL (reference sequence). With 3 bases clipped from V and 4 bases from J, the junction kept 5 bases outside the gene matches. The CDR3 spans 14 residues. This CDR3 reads CASSHPRGAYGYTF. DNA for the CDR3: TGTGCCAGCAGCCACCCCAGGGGGGCCTATGGCTACACCTTC.

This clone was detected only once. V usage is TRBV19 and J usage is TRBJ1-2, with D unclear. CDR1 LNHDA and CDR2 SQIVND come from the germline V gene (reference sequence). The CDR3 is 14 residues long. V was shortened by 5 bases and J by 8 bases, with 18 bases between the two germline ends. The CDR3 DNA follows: TGTGCCAGTAGTCCGGGCCGGGAGATCGGGGGCTACACCTTC. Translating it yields CASSPGREIGGYTF.

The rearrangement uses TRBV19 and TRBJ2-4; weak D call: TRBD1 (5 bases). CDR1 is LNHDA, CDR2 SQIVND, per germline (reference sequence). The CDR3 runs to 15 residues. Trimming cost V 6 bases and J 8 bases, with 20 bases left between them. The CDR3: CASRTANAHGDIQYF. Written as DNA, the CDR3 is TGTGCCAGTAGGACAGCCAACGCCCACGGTGACATTCAGTACTTC.

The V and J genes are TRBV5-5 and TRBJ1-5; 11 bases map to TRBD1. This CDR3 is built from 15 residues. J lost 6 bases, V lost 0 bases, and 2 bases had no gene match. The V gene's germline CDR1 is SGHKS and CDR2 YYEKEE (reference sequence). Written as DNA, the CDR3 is TGTGCCAGCAGCTTGGAGGGACAGGGGGGTCAGCCCCAGCATTTT. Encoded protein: CASSLEGQGGQPQHF.

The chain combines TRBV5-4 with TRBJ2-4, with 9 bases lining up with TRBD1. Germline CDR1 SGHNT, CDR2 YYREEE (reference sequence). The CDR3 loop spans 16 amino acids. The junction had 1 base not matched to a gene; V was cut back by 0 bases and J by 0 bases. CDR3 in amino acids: CASSLVGQGAKNIQYF. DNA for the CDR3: TGTGCCAGCAGCTTGGTGGGACAGGGAGCCAAAAACATTCAGTACTTC.

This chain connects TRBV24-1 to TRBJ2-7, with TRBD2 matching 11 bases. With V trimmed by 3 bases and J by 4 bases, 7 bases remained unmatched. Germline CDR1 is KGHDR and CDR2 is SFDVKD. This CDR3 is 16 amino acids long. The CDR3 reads CATSDIAGGPLYEQYF. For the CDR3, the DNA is TGTGCCACCAGTGATATAGCGGGAGGGCCGCTTTACGAGCAGTACTTC.

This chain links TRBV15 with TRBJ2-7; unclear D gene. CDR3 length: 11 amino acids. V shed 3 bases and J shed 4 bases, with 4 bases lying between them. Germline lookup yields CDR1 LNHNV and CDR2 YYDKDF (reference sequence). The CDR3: CATSSNYEQYF. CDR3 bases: TGTGCCACCAGCAGTAATTACGAGCAGTACTTC.

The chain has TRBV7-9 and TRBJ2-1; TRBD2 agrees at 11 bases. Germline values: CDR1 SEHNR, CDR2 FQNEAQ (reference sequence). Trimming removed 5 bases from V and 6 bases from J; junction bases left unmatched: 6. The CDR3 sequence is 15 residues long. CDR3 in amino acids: CASSPLAGVPNEQFF. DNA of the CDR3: TGTGCCAGCAGCCCACTAGCGGGAGTACCCAATGAGCAGTTCTTC.

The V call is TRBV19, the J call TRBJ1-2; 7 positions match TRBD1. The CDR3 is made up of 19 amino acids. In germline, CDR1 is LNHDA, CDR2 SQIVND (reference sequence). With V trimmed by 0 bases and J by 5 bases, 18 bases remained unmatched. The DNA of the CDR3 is TGTGCCAGTAGTATAGATCGTCGCCTTGAGGGGGCTAAGAGATATGGCTACACCTTC. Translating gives CASSIDRRLEGAKRYGYTF.

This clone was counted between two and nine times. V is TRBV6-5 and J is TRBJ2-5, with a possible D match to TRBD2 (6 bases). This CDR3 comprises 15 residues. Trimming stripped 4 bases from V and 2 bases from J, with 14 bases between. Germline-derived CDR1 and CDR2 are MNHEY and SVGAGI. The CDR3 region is CASSLNSGPQETQYF. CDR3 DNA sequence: TGTGCCAGCAGTTTAAACAGCGGGCCTCAAGAGACCCAGTACTTC.

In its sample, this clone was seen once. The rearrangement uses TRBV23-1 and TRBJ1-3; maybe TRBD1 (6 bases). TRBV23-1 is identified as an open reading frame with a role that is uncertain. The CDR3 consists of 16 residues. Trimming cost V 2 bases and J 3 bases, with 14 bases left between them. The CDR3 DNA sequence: TGCGCCAGCAGTCAAGCAAACAGGGTTCGTGGAAACACCATATATTTT. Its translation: CASSQANRVRGNTIYF.

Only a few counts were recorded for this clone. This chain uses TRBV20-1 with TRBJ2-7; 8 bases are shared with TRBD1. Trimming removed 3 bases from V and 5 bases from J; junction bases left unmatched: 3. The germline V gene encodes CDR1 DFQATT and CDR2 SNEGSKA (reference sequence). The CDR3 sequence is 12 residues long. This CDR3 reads CSASGQGDEQYF. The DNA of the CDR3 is TGCAGTGCTAGTGGACAGGGTGACGAGCAGTACTTC.

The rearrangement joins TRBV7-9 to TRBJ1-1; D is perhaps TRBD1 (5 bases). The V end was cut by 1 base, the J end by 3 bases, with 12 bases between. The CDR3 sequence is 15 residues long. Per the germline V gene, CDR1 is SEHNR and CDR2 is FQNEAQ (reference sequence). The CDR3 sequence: CASSLGGRVDTEAFF. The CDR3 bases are TGTGCCAGCAGCTTAGGTGGCAGGGTAGACACTGAAGCTTTCTTT.

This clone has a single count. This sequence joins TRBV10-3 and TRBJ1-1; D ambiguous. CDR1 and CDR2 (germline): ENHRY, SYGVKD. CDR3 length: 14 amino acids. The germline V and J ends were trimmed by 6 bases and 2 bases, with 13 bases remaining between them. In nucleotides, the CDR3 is TGTGCCATCAGCCGACGGGAGATAAACACTGAAGCTTTCTTT. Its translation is CAISRREINTEAFF.

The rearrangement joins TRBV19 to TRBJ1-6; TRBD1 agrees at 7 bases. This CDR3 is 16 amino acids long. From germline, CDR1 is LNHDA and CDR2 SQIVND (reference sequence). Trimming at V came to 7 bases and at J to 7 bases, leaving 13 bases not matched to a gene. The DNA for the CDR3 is TGTGCCAGTACCCGCGGAGGGGGCGTGTGGAATTCACCCCTCCACTTT. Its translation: CASTRGGGVWNSPLHF. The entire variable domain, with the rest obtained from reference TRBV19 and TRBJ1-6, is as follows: DGGITQSPKYLFRKEGQNVTLSCEQNLNHDAMYWYRQDPGQGLRLIYYSQIVNDFQKGDIAEGYSVSREKKESFPLTVTSAQKNPTAFYLCASTRGGGVWNSPLHFGNGTRLTVT.

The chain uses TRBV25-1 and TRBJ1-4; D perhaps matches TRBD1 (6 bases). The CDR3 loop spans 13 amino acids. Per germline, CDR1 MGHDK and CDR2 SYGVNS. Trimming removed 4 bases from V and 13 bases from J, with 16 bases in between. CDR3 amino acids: CASSADSRTRLFF. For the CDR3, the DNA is TGTGCCAGCAGTGCGGACAGCCGGACAAGACTGTTTTTT.

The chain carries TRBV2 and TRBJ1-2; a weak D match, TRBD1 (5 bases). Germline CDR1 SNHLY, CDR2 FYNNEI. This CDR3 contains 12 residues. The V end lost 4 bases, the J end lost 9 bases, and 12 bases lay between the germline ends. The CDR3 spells CASSGAGSRYTF. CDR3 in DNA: TGTGCCAGCAGTGGGGCAGGGTCTCGCTACACCTTC.

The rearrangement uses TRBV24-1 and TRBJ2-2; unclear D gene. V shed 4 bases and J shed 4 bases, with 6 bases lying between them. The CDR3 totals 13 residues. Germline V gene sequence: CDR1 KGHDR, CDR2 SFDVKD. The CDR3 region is CATSEQSTGELFF. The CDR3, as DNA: TGTGCCACCAGTGAACAAAGCACCGGGGAGCTGTTTTTT.

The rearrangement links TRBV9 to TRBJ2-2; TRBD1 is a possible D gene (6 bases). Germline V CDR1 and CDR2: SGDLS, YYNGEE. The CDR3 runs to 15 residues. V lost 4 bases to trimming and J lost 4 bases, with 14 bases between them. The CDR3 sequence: CASSITGLITGELFF. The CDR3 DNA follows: TGTGCCAGCAGCATCACAGGGCTGATCACCGGGGAGCTGTTTTTT.

The CDR3 DNA reads as TGTGCCAGCAGCCCCCAGAGCGCCAATGGATACGAGCAGTACTTC. Its protein product is CASSPQSANGYEQYF. The genes are TRBV9 and TRBJ2-7; D uncertain. Germline V gene sequence: CDR1 SGDLS, CDR2 YYNGEE. The ends were cut back, 4 bases at V and 4 bases at J, with 18 bases in the middle. CDR3 length: 15 amino acids.

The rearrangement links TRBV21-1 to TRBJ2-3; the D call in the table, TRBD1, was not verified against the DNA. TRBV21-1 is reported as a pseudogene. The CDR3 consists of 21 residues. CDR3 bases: TGTGCCAGCAGCAAAGCTCCCTCGACAGGGCCGCTCCGACCCAGCACAGATACGCAGTATTTT. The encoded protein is CASSKAPSTGPLRPSTDTQYF.

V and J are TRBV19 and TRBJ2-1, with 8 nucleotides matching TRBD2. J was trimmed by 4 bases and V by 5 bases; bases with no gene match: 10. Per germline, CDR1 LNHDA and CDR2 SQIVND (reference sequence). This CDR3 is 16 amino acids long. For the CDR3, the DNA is TGTGCCAGTAGTGGGGAGCGGGGGAAAACATACAATGAGCAGTTCTTC. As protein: CASSGERGKTYNEQFF.

The CDR3 protein is CASSLATDTEAFF. In DNA form, the CDR3 reads TGTGCCAGCAGCTTAGCGACTGACACTGAAGCTTTCTTT. The rearrangement links TRBV11-2 to TRBJ1-1, with D unresolved. Germline V gene sequence: CDR1 SGHAT, CDR2 FQNNGV. The V end lost 1 base, the J end lost 3 bases, and 6 bases lay between the germline ends. The CDR3 spans 13 residues.

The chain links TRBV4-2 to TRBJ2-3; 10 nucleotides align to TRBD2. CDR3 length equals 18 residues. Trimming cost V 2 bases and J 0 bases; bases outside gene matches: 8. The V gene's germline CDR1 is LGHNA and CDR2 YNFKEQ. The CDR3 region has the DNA TGTGCCAGCAGCCAAAGGGGCCGAGCGGGAGGGAGCACAGATACGCAGTATTTT. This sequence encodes CASSQRGRAGGSTDTQYF.

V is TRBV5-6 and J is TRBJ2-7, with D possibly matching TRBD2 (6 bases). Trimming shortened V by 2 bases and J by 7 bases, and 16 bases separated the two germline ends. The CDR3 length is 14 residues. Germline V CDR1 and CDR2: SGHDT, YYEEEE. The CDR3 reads CASSFREPGREQYF. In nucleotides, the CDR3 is TGTGCCAGCAGCTTTCGGGAGCCAGGGCGGGAGCAGTACTTC.

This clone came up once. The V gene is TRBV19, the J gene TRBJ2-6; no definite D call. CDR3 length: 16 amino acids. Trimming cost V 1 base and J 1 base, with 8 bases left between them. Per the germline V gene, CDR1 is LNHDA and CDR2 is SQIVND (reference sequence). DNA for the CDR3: TGTGCCAGTAGTATAGTGAGCCCGTCTGGGGCCAACGTCCTGACTTTC. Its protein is CASSIVSPSGANVLTF.